The 14 T cell receptor beta chains reported below all come from one sample, sequenced in a study of technical replicates of blood from a few donors. Produced via immunoSEQ multiplex PCR; TCRdb's table is partial and in-frame only. The sample holds tens of thousands of clones; around 84% are singletons and the top ten take approximately 4.9%. Specimen: PBMCs. These TCRs come from a human donor in good health. Some clones in this sample may be carry-over from other donors' samples.

V and J are TRBV19 and TRBJ2-7; the match to TRBD1 covers 9 bases. Germline loops: CDR1 LNHDA, CDR2 SQIVND (reference sequence). V shed 5 bases and J 1 base; nucleotides not matched to a gene: 3. The CDR3 sequence is 14 residues long. The CDR3 region is CASSPQGASYEQYF. In DNA, the CDR3 is TGTGCCAGTAGTCCACAGGGGGCTTCCTACGAGCAGTACTTC.

V gene TRBV5-6 combines with J gene TRBJ1-5; 7 bases agree with TRBD1. With 1 base clipped from V and 4 bases from J, the junction kept 5 bases outside the gene matches. The CDR3 extends over 15 amino acids. Germline V CDR1 and CDR2: SGHDT, YYEEEE. The CDR3 DNA is TGTGCCAGCAGCTTGAGGACAGGCTTGAATCAGCCCCAGCATTTT. As protein: CASSLRTGLNQPQHF. The full variable domain, in which reference TRBV5-6 and TRBJ1-5 provide the parts outside the CDR3, is DAGVTQSPTHLIKTRGQQVTLRCSPKSGHDTVSWYQQALGQGPQFIFQYYEEEERQRGNFPDRFSGHQFPNYSSELNVNALLLGDSALYLCASSLRTGLNQPQHFGDGTRLSIL.

The chain employs TRBV6-6 and TRBJ2-5; D is undetermined. This CDR3 spans 13 amino acids. From germline, CDR1 is MNHNY and CDR2 SVGAGI (reference sequence). Trimming shortened V by 6 bases and J by 2 bases, and 10 bases separated the two germline ends. The CDR3 sequence: CASRSTGQETQYF. The CDR3 DNA reads TGTGCCAGCAGGTCGACGGGTCAAGAGACCCAGTACTTC.

The chain uses TRBV4-2 and TRBJ2-7; perhaps TRBD2 as D (7 bases). V was cut by 0 bases and J by 3 bases, with 18 bases left in between. Germline CDR1 reads LGHNA; CDR2 reads YNFKEQ. The CDR3 runs to 17 residues. CDR3 residues: CASSQDLVGGAVYEQYF. CDR3 in DNA: TGTGCCAGCAGCCAAGATCTTGTAGGGGGGGCTGTCTACGAGCAGTACTTC.

The V call is TRBV7-9, the J call TRBJ2-5; 10 bases fit TRBD2. Germline V gives CDR1 SEHNR, CDR2 FQNEAQ (reference sequence). V lost 5 bases, J lost 0 bases, and 6 bases stayed unmatched. The CDR3 runs 16 residues. The CDR3 region is CASSSGGARDQETQYF. The CDR3 nucleotides are TGTGCCAGCAGCAGCGGGGGGGCAAGGGACCAAGAGACCCAGTACTTC.

V usage is TRBV10-3 and J usage is TRBJ2-6; 9 nucleotides align to TRBD1. Germline trimming cut 4 bases from V and 0 bases from J; bases unmatched to any gene: 16. Germline loops: CDR1 ENHRY, CDR2 SYGVKD. The CDR3 loop spans 21 amino acids. CDR3 region: CAISGSPGTGKPPSGANVLTF. The CDR3 DNA is TGTGCCATCAGTGGTAGTCCCGGGACAGGGAAACCCCCCTCTGGGGCCAACGTCCTGACTTTC.

V usage is TRBV2 and J usage is TRBJ2-7, with TRBD2 matching over 13 bases. There are 19 residues in the CDR3. CDR1 SNHLY and CDR2 FYNNEI come from the germline V gene. V shed 4 bases and J 0 bases; nucleotides not matched to a gene: 12. The CDR3: CASSARPGLAGPGSYEQYF. CDR3 nucleotide sequence: TGTGCCAGCAGTGCCCGACCGGGACTAGCGGGGCCAGGCTCCTACGAGCAGTACTTC.

This clone has a handful of counts. The chain employs TRBV11-1 and TRBJ2-2, with a tentative D call TRBD2 (6 bases). Between the trimmed V and J ends, which lost 6 bases and 6 bases, there was a span of 14 bases. Germline V CDR1 and CDR2: SGHAT, FQDESV (reference sequence). CDR3 length equals 14 residues. The CDR3 DNA follows: TGTGCCAGCAGTCGTAGGAGGGCACCCGGGGAGCTGTTTTTT. Protein sequence: CASSRRRAPGELFF. Variable domain in full (rest from reference TRBV11-1 and TRBJ2-2): EAEVAQSPRYKITEKSQAVAFWCDPISGHATLYWYRQILGQGPELLVQFQDESVVDDSQLPKDRFSAERLKGVDSTLKIQPAELGDSAMYLCASSRRRAPGELFFGEGSRLTVL.

This chain connects TRBV29-1 to TRBJ2-3; the match to TRBD2 covers 12 bases. Losses at the gene ends were 2 bases for V and 5 bases for J; bases not matched to a gene: 11. The germline V gene has CDR1 SQVTM and CDR2 ANQGSEA. The CDR3 length is 17 residues. The CDR3 bases are TGCAGCGTTGAAATCGGAAGGACTAGCGGGATAATAGATACGCAGTATTTT. Protein: CSVEIGRTSGIIDTQYF.

This sequence joins TRBV19 and TRBJ2-1, with D possibly being TRBD2 (5 bases). There are 16 residues in the CDR3. V was trimmed by 5 bases and J by 0 bases, leaving 14 bases between them. Germline V gene lookup returns CDR1 LNHDA and CDR2 SQIVND (reference sequence). DNA for the CDR3: TGTGCCAGTAGTCAGCGAGCGGCTAGCTCCTACAATGAGCAGTTCTTC. Its translation: CASSQRAASSYNEQFF.

The rearrangement links TRBV5-6 to TRBJ2-5, with 10 nucleotides matching TRBD1. The CDR3 totals 15 residues. The germline gives CDR1 SGHDT, CDR2 YYEEEE. V was pared by 4 bases and J by 5 bases, with 8 bases of the junction left unmatched. The CDR3 loop is CASSPGTGVLETQYF. The DNA for the CDR3 is TGTGCCAGCAGCCCGGGGACAGGGGTACTGGAGACCCAGTACTTC.

This sequence joins TRBV7-3 and TRBJ2-1; 12 bases are shared with TRBD2. Germline-derived CDR1 and CDR2 are SGHTA and FQGTGA. The CDR3 is 13 amino acids. V trimming: 5 bases; J trimming: 16 bases; junction bases outside the gene matches: 9. The CDR3, as DNA: TGTGCCAGCAGCCAATCGACTAGCGGGAGTAAATTCTTC. Its protein is CASSQSTSGSKFF.

This chain joins TRBV5-1 and TRBJ2-3, with D perhaps TRBD1 (6 bases). Looked up from germline, CDR1 is SGHRS and CDR2 is YFSETQ. This CDR3 contains 15 residues. Trimming stripped 1 base from V and 2 bases from J, with 11 bases between. The CDR3 here is CASSLTGYPTDTQYF. The CDR3 DNA is TGCGCCAGCAGCTTGACAGGGTACCCCACAGATACGCAGTATTTT.

A single count supports this clone. The chain couples TRBV7-9 to TRBJ1-1; D ambiguous. Germline CDR1 reads SEHNR; CDR2 reads FQNEAQ (reference sequence). The V and J ends lost 3 bases and 1 base respectively, with 9 bases between them. CDR3 length: 14 residues. The CDR3 region is CASSFEGGNTEAFF. The CDR3 DNA follows: TGTGCCAGCAGCTTTGAGGGAGGGAACACTGAAGCTTTCTTT. Full variable domain (remainder filled in from reference TRBV7-9 and TRBJ1-1): DTGVSQNPRHKITKRGQNVTFRCDPISEHNRLYWYRQTLGQGPEFLTYFQNEAQLEKSRLLSDRFSAERPKGSFSTLEIQRTEQGDSAMYLCASSFEGGNTEAFFGQGTRLTVV.